The present entry profiles one T cell receptor beta chain with its context. Its antigen is still unknown. This sample is drawn from a study of cytomegalovirus exposure and HLA in healthy donors. Study-wide points: There were a few CMV-associated chains whose specificity for CMV antigens was confirmed in vitro. Across donors, presence/absence analyses took sequencing depth to be roughly uniform.

Likely unrecorded immune exposures existed in these nominally healthy donors. Trimming removed 7 bases from V and 11 bases from J; junction bases left unmatched: 7. The CDR3 has 11 residues. The germline V gene has CDR1 SNHLY and CDR2 FYNNEI. PCR amplification relied on 60 Vbeta primers (plus 13 Jbeta primers). The repertoire was sequenced with immunoSEQ multiplex PCR; TCRdb's copy has only in-frame clones and lacks some. The sample includes about 160,000 clones, around 80% of them seen just once. The receptor was derived from a man between 35 and 55 years old in good health and CMV-seropositive. This sequence joins TRBV2 and TRBJ1-1, with 7 bases identical to TRBD1. The sample comprised PBMCs. This chain's CDR3 is CASTPETGAFF. CDR3 DNA: TGTGCCAGCACCCCCGAGACAGGGGCTTTCTTT.